This T cell receptor beta chain was observed in a study of OX40 agonist ivuxolimab in advanced cancers. Points from the study as a whole: Normalized T-cell clonal expansion was also low in some nonresponders. CD4+ and CD8+ T cells in blood underwent clonal expansion by week 6 at 0.1 to 3.0 mg/kg. Relative to CD4+, CD8+ T cells held more expanded clones on average.

In this sample, this clone turned up a few times. Its target is not known. Repertoires were generated with immunoSEQ multiplex PCR, while TCRdb's copy carries only in-frame clones and drops some. The profile shows 50,000 or so clones, 70% to 90% of them singletons. Per the germline V gene, CDR1 is MNHNY and CDR2 is SVGAGI (reference sequence). V was pared by 5 bases and J by 3 bases, with 0 bases of the junction left unmatched. The CDR3 has 13 amino acids. The V and J genes are TRBV6-6 and TRBJ2-7, with TRBD2 matching over 11 bases. The sequencing here drew on CD4+ or CD8+ T cells sorted from blood, taken in a trial of the OX40 agonist ivuxolimab. This receptor was obtained from an adult with an advanced solid tumor such as melanoma, head and neck, liver or kidney cancer. Here the CDR3 DNA reads TGTGCCAGCAGTACTAGCGGGAGCTACGAGCAGTACTTC. It codes for CASSTSGSYEQYF.